Below are 10 T cell receptor beta chains sequenced from a single sample in a study of cytomegalovirus exposure and HLA in healthy donors. With 60 Vbeta and 13 Jbeta primers, the PCR was carried out. Measured with immunoSEQ multiplex PCR; TCRdb has only the in-frame clones, and not every one. This sample has approximately 84,000 clones, with less than 80% found just once. Sequenced: PBMCs. The source is a middle-aged man in good health and CMV-seropositive.

The chain has TRBV30 and TRBJ1-3, with a possible D match to TRBD1 (5 bases). V shed 5 bases and J shed 1 base, with 12 bases lying between them. This CDR3 is 14 amino acids long. CDR1 and CDR2 from the germline V gene are GTSNPN and SVGIG (reference sequence). Here the CDR3 DNA reads TGTGCCTGGGCAGCGGGGGGATCTGGAAACACCATATATTTT. Protein sequence: CAWAAGGSGNTIYF.

This chain joins TRBV28 and TRBJ2-5; the D is unclear. Germline loops: CDR1 MDHEN, CDR2 SYDVKM. The V and J ends lost 1 base and 5 bases respectively, with 5 bases between them. CDR3 size: 12 residues. CDR3 sequence reads: CASSLSVETQYF. The CDR3, as DNA: TGTGCCAGCAGTTTATCTGTGGAGACCCAGTACTTC.

The rearrangement uses TRBV30 and TRBJ1-4; no firm D call. Per germline, CDR1 GTSNPN and CDR2 SVGIG (reference sequence). With 5 bases removed from V and 0 bases from J, the gap between germline ends came to 10 bases. The CDR3 length is 14 residues. Here the CDR3 reads CAWETEATNEKLFF. For the CDR3, the DNA is TGTGCCTGGGAAACGGAGGCAACTAATGAAAAACTGTTTTTT.

J is TRBJ1-1 and V is TRBV7-2; D is perhaps TRBD1 (6 bases). Germline V CDR1 and CDR2: SGHTA, FQGNSA. This CDR3 has 16 amino acids. Trimming cost V 6 bases and J 1 base, with 18 bases left between them. In nucleotides, the CDR3 is TGTGCCAGCAGAGTCAACGGGGGGCGCGGGAACACTGAAGCTTTCTTT. Amino acids: CASRVNGGRGNTEAFF.

The chain has TRBV6-5 and TRBJ1-4, with TRBD1 matching 7 bases. From germline, CDR1 is MNHEY and CDR2 SVGAGI. V lost 4 bases and J lost 4; bases outside the gene matches: 9. The CDR3 length is 16 residues. In nucleotides, the CDR3 is TGTGCCAGCAGTTCTGACAGGGTCCCGTTTAATGAAAAACTGTTTTTT. It translates to CASSSDRVPFNEKLFF.

The CDR3 DNA sequence: TGTGCCAGCAGTCCAGGACAGGACTTATATAACTATGGCTACACCTTC. It is translated as CASSPGQDLYNYGYTF. The V and J genes are TRBV6-6 and TRBJ1-2; 7 nucleotides align to TRBD1. The length of the CDR3 is 16 residues. V was pared by 5 bases and J by 1 base, with 10 bases of the junction left unmatched. Looked up from germline, CDR1 is MNHNY and CDR2 is SVGAGI (reference sequence).

The chain has TRBV18 and TRBJ2-3; perhaps TRBD2 as D (6 bases). This CDR3 has 18 amino acids. V was cut by 6 bases and J by 2 bases, with 24 bases left in between. Germline V gene sequence: CDR1 KGHSH, CDR2 LQKENI. The CDR3 sequence: CASSPGPTGTRTTDTQYF. As DNA, the CDR3 is TGTGCCAGCTCTCCCGGACCAACCGGGACTCGGACCACAGATACGCAGTATTTT.

The chain is built from TRBV5-1 and TRBJ1-3; 7 bases align to TRBD1. CDR3 length: 14 amino acids. Germline V lookup: CDR1 SGHRS, CDR2 YFSETQ. J gave up 4 bases and V 4 bases, and 5 bases lay outside the gene matches. CDR3 loop: CASSVQGNGNTIYF. CDR3 nucleotide sequence: TGCGCCAGCAGCGTACAGGGGAACGGAAACACCATATATTTT.

The chain couples TRBV5-4 to TRBJ1-4, with 7 bases fitting TRBD1. The trim removed 0 bases at V and 8 bases at J, leaving 7 bases unmatched. This CDR3 has 15 amino acids. Germline CDR1 SGHNT, CDR2 YYREEE (reference sequence). The CDR3 loop reads CASSLDRQGKEKLFF. The CDR3 DNA is TGTGCCAGCAGCTTGGACCGACAGGGTAAAGAAAAACTGTTTTTT.

This sequence joins TRBV2 and TRBJ2-2, with 9 bases fitting TRBD2. The CDR3 is 15 amino acids. Unmatched junction bases numbered 4, after V lost 4 bases and J lost 4 bases. Looked up from germline, CDR1 is SNHLY and CDR2 is FYNNEI. CDR3 DNA sequence: TGTGCCAGCAGTGCTAGCGGGGTTTTCACCGGGGAGCTGTTTTTT. Translating gives CASSASGVFTGELFF.